These 16 T cell receptor beta chains were sequenced from one sample in a study of blood T cell repertoires in COVID-19. Libraries were prepared by immunoSEQ multiplex PCR; TCRdb keeps only in-frame clonotypes and omits some of them. The table includes around 240,000 clones, approximately 83% detected once. Sequencing was carried out using peripheral blood. The receptor set was obtained from a woman aged 50 to 60 with acute or convalescent COVID-19.

The chain combines TRBV15 with TRBJ2-6; 10 bases match TRBD1. The germline V gene encodes CDR1 LNHNV and CDR2 YYDKDF (reference sequence). CDR3 length equals 18 residues. After removal of 5 bases from V and 2 bases from J, the junction contained 9 bases not matched to a gene. The CDR3 region is CATSPGTGVFAGANVLTF. The CDR3 DNA follows: TGTGCCACCAGCCCCGGGACAGGGGTTTTCGCTGGGGCCAACGTCCTGACTTTC. The full variable domain, rest sourced from reference TRBV15 and TRBJ2-6, is DAMVIQNPRYQVTQFGKPVTLSCSQTLNHNVMYWYQQKSSQAPKLLFHYYDKDFNNEADTPDNFQSRRPNTSFCFLDIRSPGLGDTAMYLCATSPGTGVFAGANVLTFGAGSRLTVL.

This chain uses TRBV19 with TRBJ2-4; D ambiguous. The ends were cut back, 3 bases at V and 10 bases at J, with 13 bases in the middle. Germline loops: CDR1 LNHDA, CDR2 SQIVND (reference sequence). This CDR3 is built from 13 residues. CDR3 DNA: TGTGCCAGTAGTATCCGGCCCGGCAGGATTCAGTACTTC. This sequence encodes CASSIRPGRIQYF.

This clone showed up just a few times. The CDR3 protein is CATSRNIDTGELFF. CDR3 DNA: TGTGCCACCAGCAGGAATATCGACACCGGGGAGCTGTTTTTT. The V and J genes are TRBV6-4 and TRBJ2-2; D gene uncertain. The CDR3 sequence is 14 residues long. Germline V CDR1 and CDR2: MRHNA, SNTAGT. Between the trimmed V and J ends, which lost 10 bases and 3 bases, there was a span of 15 bases.

V usage is TRBV19 and J usage is TRBJ1-3, with D unresolved. The CDR3 length is 12 residues. Germline assignment: CDR1 LNHDA and CDR2 SQIVND (reference sequence). V was trimmed by 4 bases and J by 2 bases, leaving 3 bases between them. CDR3 nucleotide sequence: TGTGCCAGTAGTACTGCTGGAAACACCATATATTTT. It encodes CASSTAGNTIYF.

V gene TRBV9 combines with J gene TRBJ1-1; possibly TRBD1 for D (6 bases). The CDR3 runs 14 residues. Trimming stripped 4 bases from V and 9 bases from J, with 19 bases between. Germline lookup yields CDR1 SGDLS and CDR2 YYNGEE. The CDR3 coding sequence is TGTGCCAGCAGCCCCGAGGACAGTTCAGGGAAAGCTTTCTTT. Amino acid sequence: CASSPEDSSGKAFF.

The chain combines TRBV3-1 (or the pseudogene TRBV3-2) with TRBJ2-1; D perhaps matches TRBD2 (6 bases). CDR3 size: 14 residues. Germline assignment: CDR1 LGHDT and CDR2 YNNKEL (reference sequence). V was pared by 1 base and J by 7 bases, with 11 bases between. The CDR3 DNA reads TGTGCCAGCAGCCAAGGCCGGGAGTCGAATGAGCAGTTCTTC. Residues: CASSQGRESNEQFF.

This chain uses TRBV5-1 with TRBJ1-5; D is unclear. This CDR3 comprises 15 residues. V was cut by 0 bases and J by 3 bases, with 10 bases left in between. Germline values: CDR1 SGHRS, CDR2 YFSETQ. Here the CDR3 reads CASSLATVDNQPQHF. CDR3 DNA sequence: TGCGCCAGCAGCTTGGCCACGGTAGACAATCAGCCCCAGCATTTT.

This chain joins TRBV5-4 and TRBJ2-2, with D perhaps TRBD2 (5 bases). Trimming pared 4 bases from V and 9 bases from J, leaving 10 bases between. CDR3 length: 12 residues. Looked up from germline, CDR1 is SGHNT and CDR2 is YYREEE (reference sequence). In DNA, the CDR3 is TGTGCCAGCAGCAGGGAGCGCAGGGAGCTGTTTTTT. Its protein is CASSRERRELFF. Together with reference TRBV5-4 and TRBJ2-2, the CDR3 gives the full variable domain: ETGVTQSPTHLIKTRGQQVTLRCSSQSGHNTVSWYQQALGQGPQFIFQYYREEENGRGNFPPRFSGLQFPNYSSELNVNALELDDSALYLCASSRERRELFFGEGSRLTVL.

CDR3 DNA sequence: TGCGCCAGCAGCTGGCAGGGTGGCGAGCAGTACTTC. Protein sequence: CASSWQGGEQYF. The V and J genes are TRBV5-1 and TRBJ2-7; D is perhaps TRBD1 (5 bases). Per the germline V gene, CDR1 is SGHRS and CDR2 is YFSETQ. Trimming stripped 3 bases from V and 6 bases from J, with 10 bases between. This CDR3 has 12 residues. The entire variable domain, with the rest obtained from reference TRBV5-1 and TRBJ2-7, is as follows: KAGVTQTPRYLIKTRGQQVTLSCSPISGHRSVSWYQQTPGQGLQFLFEYFSETQRNKGNFPGRFSGRQFSNSRSEMNVSTLELGDSALYLCASSWQGGEQYFGPGTRLTVT.

The CDR3 DNA sequence: TGTGCCAGCAGCTTAGTGGGCCCGGGGGGGCTAGCCAAAAACATTCAGTACTTC. It is translated as CASSLVGPGGLAKNIQYF. This sequence joins TRBV11-2 and TRBJ2-4, with TRBD2 identical over 8 bases. This CDR3 spans 18 amino acids. Germline V lookup: CDR1 SGHAT, CDR2 FQNNGV. V lost 1 base to trimming and J lost 0 bases; unmatched junction nucleotides: 8.

V is TRBV5-4 and J is TRBJ2-3; 11 bases match TRBD2. The germline V gene has CDR1 SGHNT and CDR2 YYREEE (reference sequence). V was clipped by 3 bases and J by 2 bases; unmatched bases: 5. The CDR3 sequence is 16 residues long. Here the CDR3 reads CASSSLTSGITDTQYF. DNA of the CDR3: TGTGCCAGCAGCTCGCTGACTAGCGGGATCACAGATACGCAGTATTTT.

This chain connects TRBV7-7 to TRBJ2-2; 9 positions match TRBD1. Germline assignment: CDR1 SSHAT and CDR2 FNYEAQ (reference sequence). The length of the CDR3 is 16 residues. V gave up 4 bases and J gave up 2 bases; unmatched junction bases: 5. The CDR3, as DNA: TGTGCCAGCAGCTCCAGGACAGGGGTAAACACCGGGGAGCTGTTTTTT. Protein product: CASSSRTGVNTGELFF. Full variable domain (outside the CDR3, taken from reference TRBV7-7 and TRBJ2-2): GAGVSQSPRYKVTKRGQDVTLRCDPISSHATLYWYQQALGQGPEFLTYFNYEAQPDKSGLPSDRFSAERPEGSISTLTIQRTEQRDSAMYRCASSSRTGVNTGELFFGEGSRLTVL.

This clone was picked up one time. The genes are TRBV5-1 and TRBJ2-1, with 11 nucleotides matching TRBD2. Germline loops: CDR1 SGHRS, CDR2 YFSETQ. The CDR3 has 16 residues. The ends lost 4 bases at V and 7 bases at J; junction bases unmatched: 10. This chain's CDR3 is CASSPTLAGGENEQFF. In nucleotides, the CDR3 is TGCGCCAGCAGCCCGACTTTAGCGGGGGGGGAAAATGAGCAGTTCTTC.

This rearrangement joins TRBV5-6 to TRBJ1-6; TRBD1 might be the D (6 bases). The V gene lost 1 base and the J gene lost 9 bases, with 17 bases spanning the gap. This CDR3 is 16 amino acids long. Looked up from germline, CDR1 is SGHDT and CDR2 is YYEEEE. The CDR3 region is CASSLSWGQGSSPLHF. In DNA form, the CDR3 reads TGTGCCAGCAGCTTGTCATGGGGGCAGGGGAGTTCACCCCTCCACTTT.

The V and J genes are TRBV14 and TRBJ1-4, with TRBD1 matching over 7 bases. V trimming: 4 bases; J trimming: 10 bases; junction bases outside the gene matches: 6. CDR1 SGHDN and CDR2 FVKESK come from the germline V gene. The length of the CDR3 is 13 residues. CDR3 in DNA: TGTGCCAGCAGCCCGGGGACAGAGAGAAAACTGTTTTTT. It encodes CASSPGTERKLFF.

The genes are TRBV7-6 and TRBJ2-5; 12 positions match TRBD1. Germline CDR1 SGHVS, CDR2 FNYEAQ. Germline trimming cut 3 bases from V and 7 bases from J; bases unmatched to any gene: 12. The CDR3 runs 17 residues. The CDR3 nucleotides are TGTGCCAGCAGCTTGGGGACAGGGGGCCTAGCGCCAGGGACCCAGTACTTC. Protein sequence: CASSLGTGGLAPGTQYF.